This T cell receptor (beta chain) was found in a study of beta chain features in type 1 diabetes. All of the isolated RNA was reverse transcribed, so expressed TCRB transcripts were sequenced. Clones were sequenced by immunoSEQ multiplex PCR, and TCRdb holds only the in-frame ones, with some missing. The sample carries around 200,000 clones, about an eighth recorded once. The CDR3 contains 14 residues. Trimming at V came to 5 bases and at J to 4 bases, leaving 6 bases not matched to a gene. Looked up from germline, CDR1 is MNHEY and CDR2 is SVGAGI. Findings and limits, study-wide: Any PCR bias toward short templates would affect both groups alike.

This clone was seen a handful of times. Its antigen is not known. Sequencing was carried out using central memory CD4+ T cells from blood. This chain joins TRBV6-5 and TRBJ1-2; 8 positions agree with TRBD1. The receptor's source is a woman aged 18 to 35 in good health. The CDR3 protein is CASSKTGVSYGYTF. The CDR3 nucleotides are TGTGCCAGCAGTAAGACAGGGGTTAGCTATGGCTACACCTTC.